The 31 T cell receptor beta chains below come from one sample, sequenced in a study of tumor-infiltrating lymphocytes in primary liver carcinoma. Extraction of RNA together with DNA used about 17-31 mg of unsorted bulk tissue. A constant-region primer primed TCR beta cDNA synthesis from roughly 510 ng of total RNA. A slightly modified ARM-PCR protocol with three nested multiplex PCR rounds produced these TCR beta libraries. A C-beta reverse primer was combined with TRBV1-TRBV30 forward primers in the first two PCR rounds, and each round had about 10 cycles. Via MiXCR, TCRdb re-called the multiplex PCR reads, giving one row per CDR3 protein. The table has around 32,000 distinct CDR3 sequences, 76% seen once. Material for sequencing was liver tumor tissue from sampling region 5. Documented subset: tumor region T5, tumor centre. The receptors were sampled from a man aged 35-49 years with primary liver carcinoma and hepatitis B virus infection.

This chain uses TRBV4-2 with TRBJ2-3, with unresolved D. Germline V lookup: CDR1 LGHNA, CDR2 YNFKEQ. The V end was cut by 3 bases, the J end by 2 bases, with 9 bases between. This CDR3 region has 14 residues. CDR3 bases: TGTGCCAGCAGCCATCCCACATCCACAGATACGCAGTATTTT. The encoded protein is CASSHPTSTDTQYF.

This clonotype was picked up a small number of times. The chain joins TRBV7-6 to TRBJ2-3; D gene ambiguous. The V end was cut by 5 bases, the J end by 5 bases, with 8 bases between. This CDR3 has 12 residues. CDR1 is SGHVS and CDR2 is FNYEAQ in the germline V gene. CDR3 protein: CASSITKDTQYF. The CDR3 coding sequence is TGTGCCAGCAGCATTACAAAAGATACGCAGTATTTT.

This chain's CDR3 is CASSYTGSSSPCYTF. The CDR3 DNA follows: TGTGCCAGCAGCTATACAGGGTCCTCCTCCCCCTGCTACACCTTC. The chain recombines TRBV11-2 with TRBJ1-2, with D perhaps TRBD1 (6 bases). V was trimmed by 4 bases and J by 9 bases, leaving 21 bases between them. CDR3 length equals 15 residues. Germline CDR1 reads SGHAT; CDR2 reads FQNNGV.

Concerning this clonotype itself: This sequence may be a read error, since a much larger clone differs from it by one base. The gene calls are TRBV20-1 and TRBJ1-1; 7 positions match TRBD1. The CDR3 has 13 amino acids. Germline assignment: CDR1 DFQATT and CDR2 SNEGSKA (reference sequence). The V gene end was trimmed by 8 bases and the J gene end by 3 bases; junction bases not matched to a gene: 9. For the CDR3, the DNA is TGCAGTACCAGAGGGCAGGGGGACACTGAAGCTTTCTTT. This gives the protein CSTRGQGDTEAFF.

For this clonotype: A junction boundary mismatches the germline segment, possibly from a read error. The chain carries TRBV7-9 and TRBJ2-1; possibly TRBD1 for D (6 bases). This CDR3 spans 17 amino acids. In germline, CDR1 is SEHNR, CDR2 FQNEAQ (reference sequence). CDR3: CVSSLPYQGPKTNEQLF. The DNA of the CDR3 is TGTGTCAGCAGCTTGCCATATCAGGGGCCTAAAACAAATGAGCAGCTCTTC.

In the case of this clonotype: One end of the junction does not line up with germline, which may come from a read error. This rearrangement joins TRBV11-2 to TRBJ2-7; the D is unclear. This CDR3 spans 13 amino acids. The germline CDR1 and CDR2 sequences are SGHAT and FQNNGV. The CDR3 region has the DNA TGTGCAAGCAGCACATTGGTAACCTACGAGCAGTACTTC. Protein: CASSTLVTYEQYF.

V and J are TRBV4-2 and TRBJ1-4; D might be TRBD1 (5 bases). Deletions cut 0 bases from V and 0 bases from J, with 20 bases between. CDR1 and CDR2 from the germline V gene are LGHNA and YNFKEQ. This CDR3 is 20 amino acids long. CDR3 loop: CASSQESRGKGYATNEKLFF. The CDR3 bases are TGTGCCAGCAGCCAAGAGTCTCGGGGAAAGGGGTATGCAACTAATGAAAAACTGTTTTTT.

This clonotype is a singleton in its sample. Compared with germline, one end of the junction differs, possibly owing to a read error. V and J are TRBV6-5 and TRBJ2-7; TRBD2 might be the D (5 bases). The length of the CDR3 is 16 residues. CDR1 is MNHEY, CDR2 SVGAGI, per germline. The CDR3 DNA follows: TGTGCCAGCAGGCCCGGACTGGCAGCATCATTCTACGAGCAGCACTTC. It specifies CASRPGLAASFYEQHF.

Concerning this clonotype: Without the conserved terminal phenylalanine or tryptophan, this CDR3 likely stems from a read error. No DNA is shown, since the ends of the CDR3 on it are uncertain; the CDR3 is the one TCRdb lists. This chain uses TRBV7-2 with TRBJ1-2. The CDR3 comprises 15 residues, both ends counted. Germline loops: CDR1 SGHTA, CDR2 FQGNSA. The CDR3 loop is CASSLSGTVNYGYTY.

The CDR3 reads CASRAIGGRNTIYF. As DNA, the CDR3 is TGCGCCAGCAGGGCCATAGGGGGCCGAAACACCATATATTTT. V and J are TRBV10-2 and TRBJ1-3, with TRBD1 matching over 7 bases. Trimming cost V 6 bases and J 5 bases; bases outside gene matches: 7. The CDR3 sequence is 14 residues long. Germline V gene sequence: CDR1 WSHSY, CDR2 SAAADI.

CDR3 residues: CASIRANRGENTEAFF. DNA for the CDR3: TGTGCCAGCATACGAGCCAACAGGGGGGAGAACACTGAAGCTTTCTTT. This chain connects TRBV6-2 or TRBV6-3 to TRBJ1-1; 8 bases map to TRBD1. The junction had 11 bases not matched to a gene; V was cut back by 7 bases and J by 1 base. This CDR3 spans 16 amino acids. The germline V gene has CDR1 MNHEY and CDR2 SVGEGT.

Concerning this clonotype: One end of the junction varies from germline; a read error may be responsible. The chain links TRBV11-2 to TRBJ1-2, with D unresolved. The length of the CDR3 is 13 residues. Germline V CDR1 and CDR2: SGHAT, FQNNGV. The CDR3 nucleotides are TGTGCCATCGGCTTAGGAACTAACTATGGCTACACATTC. Its protein is CAIGLGTNYGYTF.

This rearrangement joins TRBV6-6 to TRBJ2-5; D gene uncertain. The V gene lost 5 bases and the J gene lost 2 bases, with 12 bases spanning the gap. The CDR3 extends over 14 amino acids. The germline CDR1 and CDR2 sequences are MNHNY and SVGAGI (reference sequence). The CDR3 DNA sequence: TGTGCCAGCAGTCCCGACGGGCGGCAAGAGACCCAGTACTTC. This encodes CASSPDGRQETQYF.

With regard to this clonotype: One end of the junction does not line up with germline, which may come from a read error. The J gene is TRBJ2-6, the V gene TRBV5-4; maybe TRBD2 (6 bases). The CDR3 runs to 19 residues. Germline CDR1 is SGHNT and CDR2 is YYREEE (reference sequence). CDR3 loop: CASSPALSSGVSGTNVLTF. The CDR3 bases are TGTGCCAGCAGCCCTGCCCTGAGTAGCGGAGTCTCTGGGACCAACGTCCTGACTTTC.

The chain recombines TRBV6-6 with TRBJ1-5, with D maybe TRBD1 (6 bases). This CDR3 region has 17 residues. The germline gives CDR1 MNHNY, CDR2 SVGAGI (reference sequence). Trimming took off 9 bases at V and 0 bases at J, with 21 bases between the two ends. CDR3 sequence reads: CARSGSEGVNSNQPQHF. CDR3 bases: TGTGCCAGGAGCGGGTCAGAGGGGGTCAATAGCAATCAGCCCCAGCATTTT.

The CDR3 loop is CSVDGRRFEQFF. Here the CDR3 DNA reads TGCAGCGTTGACGGGAGGAGATTTGAGCAGTTCTTC. The rearrangement joins TRBV29-1 to TRBJ2-1; 7 bases match TRBD2. V dropped 3 bases and J dropped 9; count of bases not matched to a gene: 5. CDR3 length: 12 residues. Germline CDR1 reads SQVTM; CDR2 reads ANQGSEA.

Worth noting for this clonotype: At one end the junction does not follow the germline gene, possibly because of a read error. The J gene is TRBJ1-6, the V gene TRBV4-1; 9 bases map to TRBD1. Germline CDR1 reads MGHRA; CDR2 reads YSYEKL. There are 16 residues in the CDR3. CDR3 sequence reads: CANSQHLQGADSPIHF. In DNA form, the CDR3 reads TGCGCCAACAGCCAACACCTACAGGGGGCGGATTCACCCATCCACTTT.

V usage is TRBV5-1 and J usage is TRBJ2-2, with D possibly TRBD2 on 5 matching bases. V dropped 2 bases and J dropped 14 bases, with 19 bases sitting between them. The CDR3 loop spans 14 amino acids. CDR1 is SGHRS, CDR2 YFSETQ, per germline. The CDR3 loop is CASSLSANTGKLFF. CDR3 DNA sequence: TGCGCCAGCAGCTTATCAGCGAACACCGGGAAACTGTTTTTT.

About this clonotype: Germline is not matched at one junction end, which may reflect a read error. This chain joins TRBV6-1 and TRBJ2-1; the D gene is possibly TRBD2 (7 bases). Germline-derived CDR1 and CDR2 are MNHNS and SASEGT. The CDR3 runs 14 residues. The CDR3 nucleotides read TGTGCCAGCAGGAGGGGGGGTTTTGTACAGGAGCAGTTTTTC. Translated: CASRRGGFVQEQFF.

In the case of this clonotype: One end of the junction fails to match germline, which may point to a read error. The chain links TRBV12-3 or TRBV12-4 to TRBJ2-3; a possible D gene is TRBD2 (7 bases). The CDR3 totals 15 residues. CDR3 region: CASSFMAGALRYAVF. CDR3 in DNA: TGTGCCAGCAGTTTCATGGCGGGGGCCCTCAGATACGCAGTATTT.

Comments on this clonotype: A read error is likely, as this CDR3 ends without the conserved phenylalanine or tryptophan. The V call is TRBV6-6, the J call TRBJ1-1, with TRBD1 identical over 9 bases. The CDR3 covers 14 residues. The germline V gene has CDR1 MNHNY and CDR2 SVGAGI (reference sequence). The CDR3 sequence: CASSNDRGYTEAFS. CDR3 nucleotides: TGCGCCAGCAGTAATGACAGGGGGTACACTGAAGCTTTCTCT.

For this clonotype: This likely comes from a read error, as the CDR3 has no conserved phenylalanine or tryptophan at its end. The chain couples TRBV4-2 to TRBJ1-2, with D unresolved. Per the germline V gene, CDR1 is LGHNA and CDR2 is YNFKEQ. Trimming took 0 bases from V and 11 from J, leaving 19 bases between them. The CDR3 has 15 residues. CDR3 sequence (DNA): TGTGCCAGCAGCCAAGATATGGGCATGGGTGGTGGTTACACCCTC. This encodes CASSQDMGMGGGYTL.

Note on this clonotype: At one end, the junction sequence differs from germline, possibly due to a read error. V is TRBV28 and J is TRBJ2-7, with 8 bases aligning to TRBD1. Germline loops: CDR1 MDHEN, CDR2 SYDVKM. The CDR3 extends over 14 amino acids. The CDR3 sequence is CASIRAGGSHEQYF. CDR3 sequence (DNA): TGTGCCAGCATCCGGGCAGGGGGCTCCCACGAGCAATACTTC.

The chain has TRBV6-1 and TRBJ2-3, with D possibly called TRBD1 or TRBD2 (5 bases each). CDR3 length equals 12 residues. Trimming cost V 3 bases and J 14 bases, with 15 bases left between them. Germline V gene sequence: CDR1 MNHNS, CDR2 SASEGT. CDR3 sequence: CASSEVGEIWYF. Written as DNA, the CDR3 is TGTGCCAGCAGTGAGGTGGGGGAAATATGGTATTTT.

About this clonotype itself: Likely a read error: the CDR3 ends without its conserved phenylalanine or tryptophan. The J gene is TRBJ2-7, the V gene TRBV11-1; D possibly corresponds to TRBD1 (5 bases). V gave up 5 bases and J gave up 8 bases, with 19 bases separating them. Germline CDR1 SGHAT, CDR2 FQDESV (reference sequence). There are 14 residues in the CDR3. Here the CDR3 reads CASSPGHGSGKQYL. The CDR3 bases are TGTGCCAGCAGCCCCGGACACGGTTCAGGCAAGCAGTACCTC.

By sample fraction, this clonotype is medium-sized (0.01 to 0.1%). This chain's CDR3 is CASSVQGVTNEKLFF. DNA for the CDR3: TGTGCCAGCAGTGTACAGGGGGTAACTAATGAAAAACTGTTTTTT. The chain uses TRBV6-1 and TRBJ1-4; 8 nucleotides agree with TRBD1. Germline V gene lookup returns CDR1 MNHNS and CDR2 SASEGT. V lost 4 bases to trimming and J lost 1 base; unmatched junction nucleotides: 2. The CDR3 is made up of 15 amino acids.

Details on this clonotype: This is likely a read error, given that the CDR3 carries no conserved phenylalanine or tryptophan at its end. The V and J genes are TRBV11-2 and TRBJ2-1; either TRBD1 or TRBD2 may fit D (6 bases each). Per the germline V gene, CDR1 is SGHAT and CDR2 is FQNNGV. The CDR3 contains 17 residues. The CDR3 DNA sequence: TGTGTCAGCAGCTTAACGATCAGGGGAGGTACCTACAATGAGCAGTTCCTC. Translating it yields CVSSLTIRGGTYNEQFL.

The chain carries TRBV11-2 and TRBJ2-2, with D unresolved. The CDR3 runs to 17 residues. Germline V gene lookup returns CDR1 SGHAT and CDR2 FQNNGV. Trimming cost V 1 base and J 0 bases, with 12 bases left between them. The CDR3 DNA reads as TGTGCCAGCAGCTTAGCATTAAGAGGTTCGAACACCGGGGAGCTGTTTTTT. Protein product: CASSLALRGSNTGELFF.

Note on this clonotype: Compared with germline, one end of the junction differs, possibly owing to a read error. V usage is TRBV6-1 and J usage is TRBJ2-7; 11 bases are a match to TRBD2. Germline V gene data show CDR1 as MNHNS and CDR2 as SASEGT. The CDR3 contains 14 residues. The CDR3 here is CASSAGLAGYEEYF. The DNA of the CDR3 is TGTGCCAGCAGTGCTGGACTAGCGGGCTACGAGGAGTACTTC.

A note on this clonotype: No DNA is shown, since the ends of the CDR3 on it are uncertain; the CDR3 is the one TCRdb lists. The chain carries TRBV7-9 and TRBJ1-2; the tabulated D call, TRBD1, remains unverified against the DNA. CDR1 is SEHNR, CDR2 FQNEAQ, per germline (reference sequence). Counting both end residues, the CDR3 totals 16 amino acids. The CDR3 here is CVSSPEGRLSQYGCTF.

Points on this clonotype: Because the CDR3 is missing its conserved closing phenylalanine or tryptophan, this is likely a read error. The chain has TRBV5-5 and TRBJ2-2, with a possible D match to TRBD1 (5 bases). The length of the CDR3 is 13 residues. The germline CDR1 and CDR2 sequences are SGHKS and YYEKEE (reference sequence). The CDR3 loop is CASTLTVTGELFL. The CDR3 DNA reads TGTGCCAGCACCTTGACAGTCACCGGGGAGCTGTTTCTT.